What follows are 4 T cell receptor beta chains derived from one specimen sequenced in a study of CD8+CD57+ T cells in acquired aplastic anemia. Patients selected for sequencing had displayed CD8+CD57+ cell expansion by flow cytometry. Using genomic DNA as the template, TCR beta VDJ and CDR3 profiling was carried out. TCRdb reprocessed the reads via MiXCR and lists one record per CDR3 protein. In the table there are about 260,000 distinct CDR3 sequences, about 80% of which are singletons. The sequenced sample was sorted CD4+, CD8+, or CD8+CD57+ T cells (not recorded which) from PBMCs. The receptors were gathered from a human donor with aplastic anemia.

Of note for this clonotype: One junction end disagrees with the germline gene, perhaps due to a read error. This chain joins TRBV20-1 and TRBJ2-1; no clear D gene. CDR3 length: 15 amino acids. Germline values: CDR1 DFQATT, CDR2 SNEGSKA (reference sequence). Written as DNA, the CDR3 is TGCAGTGCTAGAGACCGACGAAACCCTTACAGTGAGCAGTTCTTC. It is translated as CSARDRRNPYSEQFF.

The chain couples TRBV6-2 or TRBV6-3 to TRBJ1-6; D is undetermined. V lost 0 bases and J lost 1, with 13 bases in between. Germline V gene sequence: CDR1 MNHEY, CDR2 SVGEGT. The CDR3 covers 18 residues. The CDR3 here is CASSYSVQRESYNSPLHF. CDR3 bases: TGTGCCAGCAGTTACTCGGTACAGCGGGAATCCTATAATTCACCCCTCCACTTT.

As regards this clonotype: Because the CDR3's place on the DNA is in doubt, the DNA is left out and the CDR3 is given as listed by TCRdb. V is TRBV7-2 and J is TRBJ1-1; the DNA was not compared with TRBD1, the D call given in the table. The CDR3 is 14 amino acids in total, end residues counted. The germline V gene encodes CDR1 SGHTA and CDR2 FQGNSA. The CDR3 sequence: CASSVAGGTAEAYF.

The CDR3 nucleotides are TGTGCCATCAGCCAGGGGGAAGGAAACAATCAGCCCCAGCATTTT. It codes for CAISQGEGNNQPQHF. The chain recombines TRBV10-3 with TRBJ1-5, with TRBD1 matching 7 bases. The CDR3 contains 15 residues. Germline CDR1 ENHRY, CDR2 SYGVKD. After removal of 6 bases from V and 3 bases from J, the junction contained 8 bases not matched to a gene.